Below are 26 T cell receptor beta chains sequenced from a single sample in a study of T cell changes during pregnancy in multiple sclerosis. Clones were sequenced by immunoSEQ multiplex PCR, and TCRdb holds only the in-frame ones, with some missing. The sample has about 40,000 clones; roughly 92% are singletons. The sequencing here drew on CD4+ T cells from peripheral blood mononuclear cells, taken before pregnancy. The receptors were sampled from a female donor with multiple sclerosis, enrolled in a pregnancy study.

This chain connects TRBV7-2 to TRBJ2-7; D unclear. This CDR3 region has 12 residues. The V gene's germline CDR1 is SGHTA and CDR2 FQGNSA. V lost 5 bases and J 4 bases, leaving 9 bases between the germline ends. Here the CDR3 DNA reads TGTGCCAGCAGCGAAGACTGGTACGAGCAGTACTTC. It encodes CASSEDWYEQYF.

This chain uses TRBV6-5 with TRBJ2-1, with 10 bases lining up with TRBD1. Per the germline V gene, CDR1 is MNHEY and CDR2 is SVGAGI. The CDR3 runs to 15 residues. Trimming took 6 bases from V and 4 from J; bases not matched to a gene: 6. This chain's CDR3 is CASRSDRGGYNEQFF. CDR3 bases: TGTGCCAGCAGATCGGACAGGGGGGGATACAATGAGCAGTTCTTC.

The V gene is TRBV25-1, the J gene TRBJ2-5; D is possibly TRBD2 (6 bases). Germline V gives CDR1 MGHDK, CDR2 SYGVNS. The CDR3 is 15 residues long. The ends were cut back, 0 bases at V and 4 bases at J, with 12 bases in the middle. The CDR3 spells CASSEYVGGTETQYF. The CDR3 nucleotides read TGTGCCAGCAGTGAATACGTGGGGGGTACAGAGACCCAGTACTTC.

CDR3 amino acids: CASSRSGREYEQYF. The CDR3 DNA follows: TGTGCCAGCAGTCGTAGCGGGAGGGAGTACGAGCAGTACTTC. The rearrangement links TRBV28 to TRBJ2-7; 11 nucleotides match TRBD2. The CDR3 is 14 amino acids. V was pared by 5 bases and J by 4 bases, with 4 bases of the junction left unmatched. From germline, CDR1 is MDHEN and CDR2 SYDVKM.

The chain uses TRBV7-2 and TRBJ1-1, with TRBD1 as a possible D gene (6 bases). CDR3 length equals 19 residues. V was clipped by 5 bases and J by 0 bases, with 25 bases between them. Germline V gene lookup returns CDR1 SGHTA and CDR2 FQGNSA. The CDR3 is CASSHNLGGQGKMNTEAFF. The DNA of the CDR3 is TGTGCCAGCAGCCATAACTTAGGGGGACAAGGCAAGATGAACACTGAAGCTTTCTTT.

This chain's CDR3 is CASSAAGTGIYYGYTF. The CDR3 DNA reads TGTGCCAGTAGTGCCGCGGGGACAGGGATATACTATGGCTACACCTTC. The chain recombines TRBV19 with TRBJ1-2; 9 nucleotides agree with TRBD1. This CDR3 contains 16 residues. The junction had 10 bases not matched to a gene; V was cut back by 5 bases and J by 3 bases. Germline CDR1 and CDR2: LNHDA and SQIVND (reference sequence).

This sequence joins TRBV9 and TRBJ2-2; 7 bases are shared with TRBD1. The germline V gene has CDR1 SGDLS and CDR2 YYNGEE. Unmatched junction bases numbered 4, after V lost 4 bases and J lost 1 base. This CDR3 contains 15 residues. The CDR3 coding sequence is TGTGCCAGCAGCACGGACAGGATGAACACCGGGGAGCTGTTTTTT. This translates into CASSTDRMNTGELFF.

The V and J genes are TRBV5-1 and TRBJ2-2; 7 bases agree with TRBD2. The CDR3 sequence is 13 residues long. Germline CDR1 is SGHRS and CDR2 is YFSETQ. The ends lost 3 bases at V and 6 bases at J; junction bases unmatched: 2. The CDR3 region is CASSSGGPGELFF. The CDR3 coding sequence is TGCGCCAGCAGCTCGGGGGGACCCGGGGAGCTGTTTTTT.

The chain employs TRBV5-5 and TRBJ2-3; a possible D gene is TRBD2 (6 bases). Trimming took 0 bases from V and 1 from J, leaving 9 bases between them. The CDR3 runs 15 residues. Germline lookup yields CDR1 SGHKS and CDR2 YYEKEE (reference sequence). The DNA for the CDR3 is TGTGCCAGCAGCTTGGTGCCTAGCGGCACAGATACGCAGTATTTT. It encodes CASSLVPSGTDTQYF.

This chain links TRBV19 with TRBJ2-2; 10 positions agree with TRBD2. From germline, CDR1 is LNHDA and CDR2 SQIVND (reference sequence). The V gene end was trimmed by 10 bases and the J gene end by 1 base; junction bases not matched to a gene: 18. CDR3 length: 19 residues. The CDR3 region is CATQGLGGLAEKNTGELFF. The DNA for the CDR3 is TGTGCCACACAGGGATTGGGAGGACTAGCGGAGAAGAACACCGGGGAGCTGTTTTTT.

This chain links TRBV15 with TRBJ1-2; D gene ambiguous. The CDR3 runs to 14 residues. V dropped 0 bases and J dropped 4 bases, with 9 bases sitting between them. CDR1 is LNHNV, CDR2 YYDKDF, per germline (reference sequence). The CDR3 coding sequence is TGTGCCACCAGCAGAGATGAGGAGCTCTATGGCTACACCTTC. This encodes CATSRDEELYGYTF.

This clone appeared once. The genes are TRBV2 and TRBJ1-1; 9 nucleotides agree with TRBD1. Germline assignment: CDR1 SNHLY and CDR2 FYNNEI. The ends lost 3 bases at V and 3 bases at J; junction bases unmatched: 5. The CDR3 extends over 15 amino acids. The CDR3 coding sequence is TGTGCCAGCAGTGAGCGGGACAGGGTGGACACTGAAGCTTTCTTT. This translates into CASSERDRVDTEAFF. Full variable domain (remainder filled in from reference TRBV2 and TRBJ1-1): EPEVTQTPSHQVTQMGQEVILRCVPISNHLYFYWYRQILGQKVEFLVSFYNNEISEKSEIFDDQFSVERPDGSNFTLKIRSTKLEDSAMYFCASSERDRVDTEAFFGQGTRLTVV.

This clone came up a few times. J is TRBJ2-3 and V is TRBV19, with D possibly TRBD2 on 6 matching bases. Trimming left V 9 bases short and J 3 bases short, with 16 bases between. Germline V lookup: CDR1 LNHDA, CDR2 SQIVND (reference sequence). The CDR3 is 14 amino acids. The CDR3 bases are TGTGCCAGCTCTGGCTTCGGGGGAACAGATACGCAGTATTTT. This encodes CASSGFGGTDTQYF.

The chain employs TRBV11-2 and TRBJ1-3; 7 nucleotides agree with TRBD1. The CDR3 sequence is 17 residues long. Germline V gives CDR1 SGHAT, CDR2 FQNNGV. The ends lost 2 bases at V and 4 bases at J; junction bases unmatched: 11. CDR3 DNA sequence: TGTGCCAGCAGCTTACCTAAGACAGGGCGGACGGGAAACACCATATATTTT. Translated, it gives CASSLPKTGRTGNTIYF.

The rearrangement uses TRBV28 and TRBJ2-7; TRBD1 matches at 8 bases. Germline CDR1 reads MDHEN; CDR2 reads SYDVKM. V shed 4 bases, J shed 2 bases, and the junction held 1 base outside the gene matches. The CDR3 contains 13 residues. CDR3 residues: CASSSGGPYEQYF. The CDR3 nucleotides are TGTGCCAGCAGTTCAGGGGGCCCCTACGAGCAGTACTTC.

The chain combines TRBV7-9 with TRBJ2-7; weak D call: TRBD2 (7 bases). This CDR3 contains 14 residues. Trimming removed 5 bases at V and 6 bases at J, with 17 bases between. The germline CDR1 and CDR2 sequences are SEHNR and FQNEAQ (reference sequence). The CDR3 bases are TGTGCCAGCAGCCCCCGCGGGGGCCTCGGCGAGCAGTACTTC. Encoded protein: CASSPRGGLGEQYF. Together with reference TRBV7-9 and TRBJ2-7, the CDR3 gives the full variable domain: DTGVSQNPRHKITKRGQNVTFRCDPISEHNRLYWYRQTLGQGPEFLTYFQNEAQLEKSRLLSDRFSAERPKGSFSTLEIQRTEQGDSAMYLCASSPRGGLGEQYFGPGTRLTVT.

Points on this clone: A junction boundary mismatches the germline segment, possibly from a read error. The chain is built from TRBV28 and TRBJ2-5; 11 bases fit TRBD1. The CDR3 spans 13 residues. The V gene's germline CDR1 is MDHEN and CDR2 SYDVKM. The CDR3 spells CASSSPNPGQGDF. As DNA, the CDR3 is TGTGCCAGCAGTTCGCCCAATCCGGGACAGGGGGACTTC.

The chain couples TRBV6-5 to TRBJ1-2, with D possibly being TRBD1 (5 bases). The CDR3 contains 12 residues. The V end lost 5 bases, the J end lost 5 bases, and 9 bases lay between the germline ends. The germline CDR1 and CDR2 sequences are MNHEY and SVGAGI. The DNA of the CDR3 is TGTGCCAGCAGTCAGGGAATGTATGGCTACACCTTC. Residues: CASSQGMYGYTF.

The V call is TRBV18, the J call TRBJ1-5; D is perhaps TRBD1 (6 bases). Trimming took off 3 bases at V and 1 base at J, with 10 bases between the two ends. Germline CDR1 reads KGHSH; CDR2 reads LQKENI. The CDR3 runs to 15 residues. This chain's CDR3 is CASSPQGRSNQPQHF. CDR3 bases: TGTGCCAGCTCACCCCAGGGGCGGAGCAATCAGCCCCAGCATTTT.

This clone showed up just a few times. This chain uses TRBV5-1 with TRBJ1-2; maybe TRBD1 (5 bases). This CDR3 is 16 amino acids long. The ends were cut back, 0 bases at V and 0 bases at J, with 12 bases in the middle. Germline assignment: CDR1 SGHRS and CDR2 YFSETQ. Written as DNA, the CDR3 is TGCGCCAGCAGCTTGGAACCGCTGACAGCTAACTATGGCTACACCTTC. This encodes CASSLEPLTANYGYTF.

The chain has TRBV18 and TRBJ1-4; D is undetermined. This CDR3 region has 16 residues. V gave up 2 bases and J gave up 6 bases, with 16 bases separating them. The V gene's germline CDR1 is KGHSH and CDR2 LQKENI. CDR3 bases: TGTGCCAGCTCACCAACAATAGCGGCTGGCGATGAAAAACTGTTTTTT. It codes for CASSPTIAAGDEKLFF.

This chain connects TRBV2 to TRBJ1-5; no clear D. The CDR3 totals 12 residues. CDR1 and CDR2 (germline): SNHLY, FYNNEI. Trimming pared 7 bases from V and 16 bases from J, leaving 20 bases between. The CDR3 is CASTVTRFSSHF. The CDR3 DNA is TGTGCCAGCACGGTGACCCGTTTTTCTAGTCATTTT. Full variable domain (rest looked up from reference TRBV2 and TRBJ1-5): EPEVTQTPSHQVTQMGQEVILRCVPISNHLYFYWYRQILGQKVEFLVSFYNNEISEKSEIFDDQFSVERPDGSNFTLKIRSTKLEDSAMYFCASTVTRFSSHFGDGTRLSIL.

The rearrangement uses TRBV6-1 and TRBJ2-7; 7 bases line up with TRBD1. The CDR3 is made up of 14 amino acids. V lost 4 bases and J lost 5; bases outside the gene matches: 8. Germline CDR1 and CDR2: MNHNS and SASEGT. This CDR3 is CASSVRGQGDEQYF. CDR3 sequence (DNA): TGTGCCAGCAGTGTACGTGGGCAGGGGGACGAGCAGTACTTC.

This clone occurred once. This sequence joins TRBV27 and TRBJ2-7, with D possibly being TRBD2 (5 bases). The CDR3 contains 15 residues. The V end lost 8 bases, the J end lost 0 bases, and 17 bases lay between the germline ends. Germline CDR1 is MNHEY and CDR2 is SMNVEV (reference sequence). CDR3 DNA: TGTGCCAGCGAACGCCGGAGCGGAAGCTCCTACGAGCAGTACTTC. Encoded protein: CASERRSGSSYEQYF.

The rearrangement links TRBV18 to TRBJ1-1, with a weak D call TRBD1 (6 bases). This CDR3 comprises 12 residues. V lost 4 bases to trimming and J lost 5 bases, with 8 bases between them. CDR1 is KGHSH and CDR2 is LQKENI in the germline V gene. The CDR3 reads CASSQTGTEAFF. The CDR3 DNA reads TGTGCCAGCTCACAAACAGGGACTGAAGCTTTCTTT.

The CDR3 region is CASSLGQPLSNYGYTF. The CDR3, as DNA: TGCGCCAGCAGCCTAGGACAGCCCCTATCTAACTATGGCTACACCTTC. The chain is built from TRBV5-1 and TRBJ1-2, with TRBD1 as a possible D gene (6 bases). The CDR3 spans 16 residues. Germline V gene data show CDR1 as SGHRS and CDR2 as YFSETQ. The ends were cut back, 4 bases at V and 0 bases at J, with 16 bases in the middle.